This TCR beta chain was captured by sequencing in a study of cytomegalovirus exposure and HLA in healthy donors. The wider study: It was reported in a later analysis that the same platform had been used for the 120 validation repertoires as for the approximately 700 first-cohort repertoires. Study results and limitations: Listed as cytomegalovirus-associated were 170 or so TCR beta chains. Diagnosis of cytomegalovirus status made by the classifier reportedly showed high specificity and sensitivity.

Generated by immunoSEQ multiplex PCR, the TCRdb table keeps only in-frame clones and is missing some. The repertoire has some 140,000 clones, almost 85% of them found once; the top ten carry almost 1.5%. The V end lost 5 bases, the J end lost 9 bases, and 14 bases lay between the germline ends. Per germline, CDR1 MNHEY and CDR2 SVGAGI. CDR3 length: 14 amino acids. The study drew the donors from its approximately 110-subject validation cohort, separate from the roughly 710-subject first cohort. This clone was recorded a few times. Its specificity is not known. This TCR came from a woman aged 30 to 39 in good health and CMV-seronegative. Input material: PBMCs. The chain employs TRBV6-5 and TRBJ1-6; a weak D match, TRBD1 (5 bases). This CDR3 is CASSLLGAGSPLHF. The CDR3 DNA reads TGTGCCAGCAGTCTCCTTGGGGCTGGTTCACCCCTCCACTTT.